Sequencing of this TCR beta chain was carried out in a study of blood T cell repertoires in COVID-19. This clone came up a few times. Only in-frame clones appear in the TCRdb table, and some are missing; sequencing was by immunoSEQ multiplex PCR. The table lists about 150,000 clones, roughly 75% of them singletons. The sequenced material came from PBMCs or T cells enriched from blood (not recorded which). This TCR was recovered from a woman aged 45-59 years who had recovered from COVID-19.

CDR3 DNA: TGTGCCAGCAGCCAAGACAGTCTGGCTGGAAACACCATATATTTT. Translating it yields CASSQDSLAGNTIYF. J is TRBJ1-3 and V is TRBV3-1 (or the pseudogene TRBV3-2); no reliable D call. This CDR3 contains 15 residues. Trimming cost V 0 bases and J 2 bases, with 8 bases left between them. Looked up from germline, CDR1 is LGHDT and CDR2 is YNNKEL (reference sequence).